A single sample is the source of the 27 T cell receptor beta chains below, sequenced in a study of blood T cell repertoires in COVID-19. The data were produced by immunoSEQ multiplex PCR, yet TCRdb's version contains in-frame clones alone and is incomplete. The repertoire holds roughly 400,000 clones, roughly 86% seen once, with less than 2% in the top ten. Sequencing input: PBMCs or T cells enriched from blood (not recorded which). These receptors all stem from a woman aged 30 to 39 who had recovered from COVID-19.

The CDR3: CASSDTAGQGTDTQYF. The CDR3 DNA is TGTGCCAGCAGTGACACCGCCGGTCAGGGCACAGATACGCAGTATTTT. This chain connects TRBV6-4 to TRBJ2-3; D is undetermined. Germline V gene sequence: CDR1 MRHNA, CDR2 SNTAGT. The CDR3 sequence is 16 residues long. Between the trimmed V and J ends, which lost 2 bases and 1 base, there was a span of 13 bases.

The CDR3 sequence is CASSQVRGGNSPLHF. The CDR3 DNA reads TGTGCCAGCAGCCAAGTTCGGGGGGGAAATTCACCCCTCCACTTT. The chain combines TRBV4-2 with TRBJ1-6, with D possibly being TRBD1 (5 bases). This CDR3 spans 15 amino acids. The V and J ends lost 1 base and 7 bases respectively, with 11 bases between them. Germline V gives CDR1 LGHNA, CDR2 YNFKEQ.

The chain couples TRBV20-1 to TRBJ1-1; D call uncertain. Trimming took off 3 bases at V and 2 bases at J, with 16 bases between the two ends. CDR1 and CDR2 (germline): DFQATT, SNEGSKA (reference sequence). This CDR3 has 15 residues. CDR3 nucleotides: TGCAGTGCTAGTGCGGGGAGGGCTGGAAACACTGAAGCTTTCTTT. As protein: CSASAGRAGNTEAFF.

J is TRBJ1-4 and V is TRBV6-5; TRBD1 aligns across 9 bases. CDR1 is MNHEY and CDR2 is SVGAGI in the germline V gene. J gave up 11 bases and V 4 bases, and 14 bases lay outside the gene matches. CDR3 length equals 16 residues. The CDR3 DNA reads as TGTGCCAGCAGTTCCACCCGGGACAGGGAATACGGCAAACTGTTTTTT. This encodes CASSSTRDREYGKLFF.

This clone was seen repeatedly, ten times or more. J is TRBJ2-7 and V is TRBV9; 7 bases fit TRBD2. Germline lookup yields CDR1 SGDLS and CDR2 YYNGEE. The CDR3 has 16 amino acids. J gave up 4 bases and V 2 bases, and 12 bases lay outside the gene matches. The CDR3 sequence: CASSVSLASGSYEQYF. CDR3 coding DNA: TGTGCCAGCAGCGTCTCTCTGGCTAGCGGTTCATACGAGCAGTACTTC. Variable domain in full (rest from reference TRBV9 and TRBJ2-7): DSGVTQTPKHLITATGQRVTLRCSPRSGDLSVYWYQQSLDQGLQFLIQYYNGEERAKGNILERFSAQQFPDLHSELNLSSLELGDSALYFCASSVSLASGSYEQYFGPGTRLTVT.

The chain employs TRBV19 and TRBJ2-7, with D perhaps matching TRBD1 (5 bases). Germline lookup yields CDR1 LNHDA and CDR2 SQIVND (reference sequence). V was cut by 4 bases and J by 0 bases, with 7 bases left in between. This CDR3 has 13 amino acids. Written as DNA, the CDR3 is TGTGCCAGTAGTACAGGGCGCTCCTACGAGCAGTACTTC. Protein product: CASSTGRSYEQYF. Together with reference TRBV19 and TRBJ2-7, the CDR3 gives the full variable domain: DGGITQSPKYLFRKEGQNVTLSCEQNLNHDAMYWYRQDPGQGLRLIYYSQIVNDFQKGDIAEGYSVSREKKESFPLTVTSAQKNPTAFYLCASSTGRSYEQYFGPGTRLTVT.

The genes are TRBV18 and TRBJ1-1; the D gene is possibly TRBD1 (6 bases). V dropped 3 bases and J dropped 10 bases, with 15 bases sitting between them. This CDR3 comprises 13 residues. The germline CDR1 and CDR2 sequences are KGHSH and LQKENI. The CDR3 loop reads CASSPWGRVSAFF. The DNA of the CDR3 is TGTGCCAGCTCACCCTGGGGGCGCGTTTCAGCTTTCTTT. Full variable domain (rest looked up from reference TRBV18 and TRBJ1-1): NAGVMQNPRHLVRRRGQEARLRCSPMKGHSHVYWYRQLPEEGLKFMVYLQKENIIDESGMPKERFSAEFPKEGPSILRIQQVVRGDSAAYFCASSPWGRVSAFFGQGTRLTVV.

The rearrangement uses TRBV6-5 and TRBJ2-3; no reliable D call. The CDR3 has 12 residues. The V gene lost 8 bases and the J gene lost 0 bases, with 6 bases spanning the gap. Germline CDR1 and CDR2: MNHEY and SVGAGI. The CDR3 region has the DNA TGTGCCAGCTCAGGCAGCACAGATACGCAGTATTTT. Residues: CASSGSTDTQYF.

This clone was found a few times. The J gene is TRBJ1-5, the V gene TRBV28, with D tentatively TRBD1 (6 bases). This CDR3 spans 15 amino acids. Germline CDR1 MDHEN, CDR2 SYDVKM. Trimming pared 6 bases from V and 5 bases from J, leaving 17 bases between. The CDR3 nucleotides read TGTGCCAGCAGACCGGGACACCAGCTCGATCAGCCCCAGCATTTT. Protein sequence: CASRPGHQLDQPQHF.

The CDR3 DNA is TGTGCCAGCACGAAATCTAGCGGCCTATACAATGAGCAGTTCTTC. This gives the protein CASTKSSGLYNEQFF. This chain connects TRBV6-5 to TRBJ2-1; 7 positions agree with TRBD2. The germline CDR1 and CDR2 sequences are MNHEY and SVGAGI. The V segment lost 7 bases and the J segment 4 bases; nucleotides outside the gene matches: 10. This CDR3 comprises 15 residues.

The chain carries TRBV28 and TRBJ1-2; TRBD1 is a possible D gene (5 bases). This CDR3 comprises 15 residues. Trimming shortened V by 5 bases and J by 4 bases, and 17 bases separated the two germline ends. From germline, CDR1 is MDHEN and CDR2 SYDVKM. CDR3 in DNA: TGTGCCAGCAGTCTCTCGACAGTTCTCAGCTATGGCTACACCTTC. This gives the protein CASSLSTVLSYGYTF.

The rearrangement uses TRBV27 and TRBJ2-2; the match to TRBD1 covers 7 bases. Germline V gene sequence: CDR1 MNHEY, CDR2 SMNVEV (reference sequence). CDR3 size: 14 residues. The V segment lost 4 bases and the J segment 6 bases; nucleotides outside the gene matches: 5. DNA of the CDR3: TGTGCCAGCAGTTCCCCCGACAGGGCCGGGGAGCTGTTTTTT. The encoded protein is CASSSPDRAGELFF.

Written as DNA, the CDR3 is TGTGCTAGTGGTTACGGACAGGGCGCTAATAATTCACCCCTCCACTTT. The encoded protein is CASGYGQGANNSPLHF. This chain connects TRBV12-5 to TRBJ1-6; 8 bases align to TRBD1. The CDR3 sequence is 16 residues long. From germline, CDR1 is LGHNT and CDR2 FRNRAP. V was pared by 4 bases and J by 5 bases, with 7 bases of the junction left unmatched. The full variable domain, with the rest looked up from reference TRBV12-5 and TRBJ1-6, is DARVTQTPRHKVTEMGQEVTMRCQPILGHNTVFWYRQTMMQGLELLAYFRNRAPLDDSGMPKDRFSAEMPDATLATLKIQPSEPRDSAVYFCASGYGQGANNSPLHFGNGTRLTVT.

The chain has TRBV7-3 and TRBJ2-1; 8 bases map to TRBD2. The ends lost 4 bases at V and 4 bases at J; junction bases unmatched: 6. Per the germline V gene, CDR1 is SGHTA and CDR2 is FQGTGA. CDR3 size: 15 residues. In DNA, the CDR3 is TGTGCCAGCAGCTCCTTCGCGGGGGGTTACAATGAGCAGTTCTTC. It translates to CASSSFAGGYNEQFF.

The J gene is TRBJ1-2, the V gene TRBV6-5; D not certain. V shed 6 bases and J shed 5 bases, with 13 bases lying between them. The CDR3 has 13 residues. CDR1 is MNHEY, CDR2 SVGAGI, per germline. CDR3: CASSRSEAYGYTF. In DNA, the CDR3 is TGTGCCAGCAGCCGGTCAGAAGCGTATGGCTACACCTTC.

CDR3 sequence: CASSLQFNYGYTF. Written as DNA, the CDR3 is TGTGCCAGCAGTTTACAGTTTAACTATGGCTACACCTTC. The chain employs TRBV12-3 or TRBV12-4 and TRBJ1-2; D call uncertain. The CDR3 loop spans 13 amino acids. The V end lost 2 bases, the J end lost 1 base, and 5 bases lay between the germline ends.

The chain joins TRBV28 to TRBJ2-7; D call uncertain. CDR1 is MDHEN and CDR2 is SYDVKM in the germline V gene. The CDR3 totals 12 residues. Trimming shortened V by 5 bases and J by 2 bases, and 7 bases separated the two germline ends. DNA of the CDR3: TGTGCCAGCAGTCCGACAACCTACGAGCAGTACTTC. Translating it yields CASSPTTYEQYF.

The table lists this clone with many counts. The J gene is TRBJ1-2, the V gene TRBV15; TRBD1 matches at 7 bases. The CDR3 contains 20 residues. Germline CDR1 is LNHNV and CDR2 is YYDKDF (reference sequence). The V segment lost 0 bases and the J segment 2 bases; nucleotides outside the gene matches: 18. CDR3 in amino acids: CATSRDRTPDWTGANYGYTF. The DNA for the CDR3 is TGTGCCACCAGCAGAGACCGGACTCCAGACTGGACAGGCGCGAACTATGGCTACACCTTC.

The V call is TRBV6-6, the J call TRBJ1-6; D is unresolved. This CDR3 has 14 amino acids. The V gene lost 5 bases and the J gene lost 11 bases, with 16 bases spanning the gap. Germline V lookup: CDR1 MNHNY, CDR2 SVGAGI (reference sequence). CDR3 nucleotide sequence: TGTGCCAGCAGTCCGAACCCGGGTCTCACACCCCTCCACTTT. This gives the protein CASSPNPGLTPLHF.

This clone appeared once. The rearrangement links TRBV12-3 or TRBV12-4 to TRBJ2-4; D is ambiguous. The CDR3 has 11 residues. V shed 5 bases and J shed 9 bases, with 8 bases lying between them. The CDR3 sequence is CASSPSSIQYF. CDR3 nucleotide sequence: TGTGCCAGCAGTCCCTCGAGCATTCAGTACTTC.

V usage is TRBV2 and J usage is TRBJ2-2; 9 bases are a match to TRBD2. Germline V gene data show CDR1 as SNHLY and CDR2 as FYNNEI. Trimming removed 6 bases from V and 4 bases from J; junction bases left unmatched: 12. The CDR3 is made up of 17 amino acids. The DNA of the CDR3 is TGTGCCAGCAGCAGAGGAGCGGGGGGATCGGGCACCGGGGAGCTGTTTTTT. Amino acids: CASSRGAGGSGTGELFF.

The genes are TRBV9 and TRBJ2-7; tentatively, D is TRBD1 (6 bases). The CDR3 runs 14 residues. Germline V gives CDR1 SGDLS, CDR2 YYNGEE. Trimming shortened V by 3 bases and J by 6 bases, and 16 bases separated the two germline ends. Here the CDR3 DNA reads TGTGCCAGCAGCGCCGGGACACGTATCTCCGAGCAGTACTTC. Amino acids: CASSAGTRISEQYF.

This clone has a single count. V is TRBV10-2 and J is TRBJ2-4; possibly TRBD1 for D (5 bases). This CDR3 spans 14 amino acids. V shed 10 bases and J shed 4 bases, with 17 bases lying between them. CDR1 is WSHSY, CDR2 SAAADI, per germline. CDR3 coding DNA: TGCGCCACCCTCCCTATGGACAATAAAAACATTCAGTACTTC. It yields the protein CATLPMDNKNIQYF.

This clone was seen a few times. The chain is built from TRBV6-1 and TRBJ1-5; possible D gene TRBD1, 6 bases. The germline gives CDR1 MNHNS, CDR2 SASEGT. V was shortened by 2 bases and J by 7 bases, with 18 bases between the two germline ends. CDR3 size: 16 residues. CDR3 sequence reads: CASSELPGAGGQPQHF. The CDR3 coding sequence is TGTGCCAGCAGTGAACTGCCAGGGGCGGGAGGACAGCCCCAGCATTTT.

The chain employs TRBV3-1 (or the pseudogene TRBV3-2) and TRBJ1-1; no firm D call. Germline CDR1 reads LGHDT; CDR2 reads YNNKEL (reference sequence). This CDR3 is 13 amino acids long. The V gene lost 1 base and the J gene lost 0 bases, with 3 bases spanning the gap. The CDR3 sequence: CASSQGVNTEAFF. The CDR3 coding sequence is TGTGCCAGCAGCCAAGGCGTGAACACTGAAGCTTTCTTT.

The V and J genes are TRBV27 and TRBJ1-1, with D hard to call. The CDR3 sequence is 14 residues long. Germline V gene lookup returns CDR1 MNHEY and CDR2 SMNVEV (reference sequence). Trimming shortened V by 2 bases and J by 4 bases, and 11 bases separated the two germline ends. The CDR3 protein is CASSLVGYRTEAFF. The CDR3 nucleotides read TGTGCCAGCAGTTTAGTCGGGTACCGCACTGAAGCTTTCTTT.

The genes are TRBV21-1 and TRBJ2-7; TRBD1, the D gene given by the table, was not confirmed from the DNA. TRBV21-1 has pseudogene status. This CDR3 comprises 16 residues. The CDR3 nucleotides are TGTGCCAGCAGCAATACTTTCCGGGACAGATCCTACGAGCAGTACTTC. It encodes CASSNTFRDRSYEQYF.